The 29 T cell receptor beta chains in this list originate from one sample, sequenced in a study of cytomegalovirus exposure and HLA in healthy donors. Measured with immunoSEQ multiplex PCR; TCRdb has only the in-frame clones, and not every one. The repertoire holds hundreds of thousands of clones, with around 87% as singletons. Sequenced input: PBMCs. The source is a woman aged 18 to 35 in good health and CMV-seronegative.

The chain combines TRBV27 with TRBJ1-4; tentative D call: TRBD1 (5 bases). The germline V gene encodes CDR1 MNHEY and CDR2 SMNVEV (reference sequence). The CDR3 runs 15 residues. V was pared by 0 bases and J by 8 bases, with 13 bases between. As DNA, the CDR3 is TGTGCCAGCAGTTTATCAGACAGCTCGAGGGAAAAACTGTTTTTT. As protein: CASSLSDSSREKLFF.

CDR3: CASSLTGGSTRETQYF. In nucleotides, the CDR3 is TGTGCCAGCAGTCTCACAGGGGGCTCTACTCGAGAGACCCAGTACTTC. The chain recombines TRBV27 with TRBJ2-5; 9 bases agree with TRBD1. This CDR3 contains 16 residues. The trim removed 5 bases at V and 4 bases at J, leaving 11 bases unmatched. From germline, CDR1 is MNHEY and CDR2 SMNVEV (reference sequence).

The genes are TRBV6-6 and TRBJ2-5; D may be TRBD1 (5 bases). In germline, CDR1 is MNHNY, CDR2 SVGAGI (reference sequence). Trimming stripped 0 bases from V and 5 bases from J, with 7 bases between. The CDR3 is 13 residues long. In DNA, the CDR3 is TGTGCCAGCAGTTACTCAGGGGTGGAGACCCAGTACTTC. Translating it yields CASSYSGVETQYF.

Written as DNA, the CDR3 is TGTGCCAGCAGTGAAACTAGCGGGAGACGTCAAGATGGCTACACCTTC. Translated, it gives CASSETSGRRQDGYTF. V usage is TRBV2 and J usage is TRBJ1-2; D is undetermined. The germline V gene encodes CDR1 SNHLY and CDR2 FYNNEI. The length of the CDR3 is 16 residues. The V gene lost 2 bases and the J gene lost 6 bases, with 19 bases spanning the gap.

The chain is built from TRBV6-1 and TRBJ1-5; D is perhaps TRBD1 (6 bases). V was cut by 2 bases and J by 2 bases, with 10 bases left in between. Looked up from germline, CDR1 is MNHNS and CDR2 is SASEGT. This CDR3 spans 15 amino acids. The CDR3 loop is CASSERGAGNQPQHF. The CDR3 region has the DNA TGTGCCAGCAGTGAACGGGGGGCGGGCAATCAGCCCCAGCATTTT.

The J gene is TRBJ1-1, the V gene TRBV19; possible D gene TRBD1, 5 bases. The length of the CDR3 is 14 residues. Germline V gives CDR1 LNHDA, CDR2 SQIVND (reference sequence). V was cut by 7 bases and J by 0 bases, with 12 bases left in between. The CDR3 region has the DNA TGTGCCAGTACCCTGACAGAAATGAACACTGAAGCTTTCTTT. Translated, it gives CASTLTEMNTEAFF.

The chain carries TRBV18 and TRBJ1-2; TRBD1 matches at 8 bases. The CDR3 covers 15 residues. Germline-derived CDR1 and CDR2 are KGHSH and LQKENI. V shed 3 bases, J shed 7 bases, and the junction held 10 bases outside the gene matches. CDR3 loop: CASSPSQAGGGGYTF. In DNA form, the CDR3 reads TGTGCCAGCTCACCCTCTCAGGCAGGGGGCGGTGGCTACACCTTC.

CDR3 in DNA: TGTGCCAGCAGCTTCGGGACTAGCGGGAGTGGCCCCTACGAGCAGTACTTC. It yields the protein CASSFGTSGSGPYEQYF. The genes are TRBV5-6 and TRBJ2-7; 14 bases match TRBD2. Germline CDR1 and CDR2: SGHDT and YYEEEE. This CDR3 comprises 17 residues. V shed 2 bases and J 2 bases; nucleotides not matched to a gene: 6. Filled out from reference TRBV5-6 and TRBJ2-7, the complete variable domain reads DAGVTQSPTHLIKTRGQQVTLRCSPKSGHDTVSWYQQALGQGPQFIFQYYEEEERQRGNFPDRFSGHQFPNYSSELNVNALLLGDSALYLCASSFGTSGSGPYEQYFGPGTRLTVT.

This rearrangement joins TRBV10-3 to TRBJ2-1; TRBD2 matches at 12 bases. Germline assignment: CDR1 ENHRY and CDR2 SYGVKD. The CDR3 has 16 residues. V was clipped by 7 bases and J by 8 bases; unmatched bases: 12. DNA for the CDR3: TGTGCCATCATGCCGGCTAGCGGGAGGGCGATCGATGAGCAGTTCTTC. It encodes CAIMPASGRAIDEQFF.

This chain connects TRBV7-3 to TRBJ2-1; 13 nucleotides agree with TRBD2. There are 22 residues in the CDR3. The J segment lost 2 bases and the V segment lost 3 bases, leaving 19 bases of the junction unmatched. Looked up from germline, CDR1 is SGHTA and CDR2 is FQGTGA. CDR3 coding DNA: TGTGCCAGCAGCTTCTACGGACTAGCGGGAGAGGGTCGGGGCCTCCCCTACAATGAGCAGTTCTTC. It codes for CASSFYGLAGEGRGLPYNEQFF.

This clone has only a few counts. V is TRBV20-1 and J is TRBJ2-7, with D possibly TRBD1 on 5 matching bases. V lost 4 bases, J lost 12 bases, and 13 bases lay in between. Looked up from germline, CDR1 is DFQATT and CDR2 is SNEGSKA (reference sequence). The CDR3 contains 10 residues. The CDR3 DNA sequence: TGCAGTGCTACCCCAGGGCCTCTGTACTTC. It translates to CSATPGPLYF.

The chain uses TRBV19 and TRBJ1-2; D is possibly TRBD1 (5 bases). This CDR3 comprises 14 residues. The V and J ends lost 3 bases and 3 bases respectively, with 11 bases between them. The germline CDR1 and CDR2 sequences are LNHDA and SQIVND (reference sequence). The CDR3 region has the DNA TGTGCCAGTAGTATTTCGGGGGGGGACTATGGCTACACCTTC. Amino acids: CASSISGGDYGYTF.

The chain recombines TRBV6-6 with TRBJ1-1; possible D gene TRBD1, 5 bases. This CDR3 has 12 residues. Germline V gives CDR1 MNHNY, CDR2 SVGAGI (reference sequence). Trimming took 10 bases from V and 2 from J, leaving 11 bases between them. CDR3 in amino acids: CATLTVNTEAFF. The DNA of the CDR3 is TGTGCCACCCTGACAGTAAACACTGAAGCTTTCTTT.

The V gene is TRBV5-4, the J gene TRBJ2-7; the D gene is possibly TRBD1 (5 bases). Germline assignment: CDR1 SGHNT and CDR2 YYREEE (reference sequence). This CDR3 comprises 13 residues. V was cut by 4 bases and J by 7 bases, with 15 bases left in between. The CDR3 DNA reads as TGTGCCAGCAGCCTAAGGGGCCAGGAAGAGCAGTACTTC. Translating it yields CASSLRGQEEQYF. Full variable domain (rest looked up from reference TRBV5-4 and TRBJ2-7): ETGVTQSPTHLIKTRGQQVTLRCSSQSGHNTVSWYQQALGQGPQFIFQYYREEENGRGNFPPRFSGLQFPNYSSELNVNALELDDSALYLCASSLRGQEEQYFGPGTRLTVT.

The rearrangement joins TRBV19 to TRBJ2-4; tentatively, D is TRBD1 (5 bases). Trimming stripped 4 bases from V and 1 base from J, with 20 bases between. The CDR3 has 18 residues. Germline CDR1 reads LNHDA; CDR2 reads SQIVND (reference sequence). The CDR3 reads CASSTMGQVRTAKNIQYF. CDR3 coding DNA: TGTGCCAGTAGTACCATGGGGCAGGTTCGCACTGCCAAAAACATTCAGTACTTC.

This chain uses TRBV5-4 with TRBJ1-4, with unresolved D. The CDR3 length is 16 residues. Per the germline V gene, CDR1 is SGHNT and CDR2 is YYREEE (reference sequence). Trimming stripped 4 bases from V and 2 bases from J, with 15 bases between. CDR3 DNA sequence: TGTGCCAGCAGCACCGACCTTCAGGCGACTAATGAAAAACTGTTTTTT. It translates to CASSTDLQATNEKLFF.

The rearrangement joins TRBV27 to TRBJ2-3, with TRBD2 matching 9 bases. Per germline, CDR1 MNHEY and CDR2 SMNVEV (reference sequence). After removal of 5 bases from V and 3 bases from J, the junction contained 9 bases not matched to a gene. The CDR3 is 16 residues long. The CDR3 DNA follows: TGTGCCAGCAGTACCCCGTTAGCGGGAGTGACAGATACGCAGTATTTT. Translation gives CASSTPLAGVTDTQYF.

The chain has TRBV7-3 and TRBJ2-3; D is unclear. Trimming left V 5 bases short and J 4 bases short, with 13 bases between. CDR3 length equals 14 residues. The V gene's germline CDR1 is SGHTA and CDR2 FQGTGA. The CDR3 DNA sequence: TGTGCCAGCAGCCCGGCGGCCCGGCCAGATACGCAGTATTTT. It translates to CASSPAARPDTQYF.

This chain joins TRBV28 and TRBJ2-7; 7 bases align to TRBD1. V was pared by 8 bases and J by 3 bases, with 7 bases of the junction left unmatched. Germline-derived CDR1 and CDR2 are MDHEN and SYDVKM. The CDR3 loop spans 13 amino acids. This CDR3 reads CASGLNRGYEQYF. Here the CDR3 DNA reads TGTGCCAGCGGCTTGAACAGGGGCTACGAGCAGTACTTC. Looking up the rest from reference TRBV28 and TRBJ2-7 gives the full variable domain: DVKVTQSSRYLVKRTGEKVFLECVQDMDHENMFWYRQDPGLGLRLIYFSYDVKMKEKGDIPEGYSVSREKKERFSLILESASTNQTSMYLCASGLNRGYEQYFGPGTRLTVT.

V usage is TRBV18 and J usage is TRBJ2-1, with D uncertain. CDR3 length: 13 amino acids. The V gene's germline CDR1 is KGHSH and CDR2 LQKENI. Trimming took off 6 bases at V and 7 bases at J, with 13 bases between the two ends. CDR3 DNA: TGTGCCAGCTCCCCCCTGCGGCAGAATGAGCAGTTCTTC. It yields the protein CASSPLRQNEQFF.

Here the CDR3 reads CASSSGTPDLDIQYF. The CDR3 bases are TGTGCCAGTAGCTCGGGGACACCGGATCTGGACATTCAGTACTTC. This chain joins TRBV19 and TRBJ2-4; TRBD1 is a possible D gene (6 bases). Germline V gene data show CDR1 as LNHDA and CDR2 as SQIVND (reference sequence). The CDR3 runs to 15 residues. With 6 bases removed from V and 8 bases from J, the gap between germline ends came to 20 bases.

This chain joins TRBV28 and TRBJ1-3; D not certain. CDR1 and CDR2 from the germline V gene are MDHEN and SYDVKM. V dropped 6 bases and J dropped 3 bases, with 12 bases sitting between them. This CDR3 is built from 14 residues. CDR3 DNA: TGTGCCAGCAGCACAGAGTTAGTTGGAAACACCATATATTTT. Translation gives CASSTELVGNTIYF.

V and J are TRBV6-5 and TRBJ2-1; D possibly corresponds to TRBD2 (6 bases). Trimming left V 4 bases short and J 4 bases short, with 17 bases between. The CDR3 runs to 16 residues. CDR1 is MNHEY and CDR2 is SVGAGI in the germline V gene. CDR3 in DNA: TGTGCCAGCAGTTCCCTTGATAGCGGAGATTACAATGAGCAGTTCTTC. Its translation: CASSSLDSGDYNEQFF.

V usage is TRBV12-5 and J usage is TRBJ1-1, with 7 nucleotides matching TRBD1. Germline V gives CDR1 LGHNT, CDR2 FRNRAP. V trimming: 0 bases; J trimming: 10 bases; junction bases outside the gene matches: 5. CDR3 length equals 13 residues. The DNA for the CDR3 is TGTGCTAGTGGTTTGGTTACAGGGGCTGGAGCTTTCTTT. It specifies CASGLVTGAGAFF.

The chain combines TRBV6-5 with TRBJ1-3, with D hard to call. The CDR3 is 15 amino acids. V shed 0 bases and J shed 2 bases, with 8 bases lying between them. Germline V CDR1 and CDR2: MNHEY, SVGAGI. The chain's CDR3 is CASSYSTGAGNTIYF. The CDR3 nucleotides read TGTGCCAGCAGTTACTCGACCGGGGCTGGAAACACCATATATTTT.

The chain combines TRBV2 with TRBJ2-7; D is perhaps TRBD2 (5 bases). The length of the CDR3 is 17 residues. V dropped 3 bases and J dropped 0 bases, with 18 bases sitting between them. The germline V gene has CDR1 SNHLY and CDR2 FYNNEI. The DNA of the CDR3 is TGTGCCAGCAGTGACGTCAGCACAGAGACTAACTCCTACGAGCAGTACTTC. It is translated as CASSDVSTETNSYEQYF.

The chain employs TRBV6-5 and TRBJ2-5; no reliable D call. This CDR3 is 11 amino acids long. From germline, CDR1 is MNHEY and CDR2 SVGAGI. CDR3 protein: CASLAQETQYF. Written as DNA, the CDR3 is TGTGCTTCCCTGGCCCAAGAGACCCAGTACTTC.

This chain connects TRBV5-6 to TRBJ2-7, with TRBD1 matching 10 bases. Germline V gives CDR1 SGHDT, CDR2 YYEEEE. CDR3 length equals 16 residues. The V and J ends lost 0 bases and 6 bases, in that order; junction bases with no gene match: 9. The CDR3 sequence is CASSLGHRDRGLEQYF. In DNA form, the CDR3 reads TGTGCCAGCAGCTTGGGTCACCGGGACAGGGGACTCGAGCAGTACTTC.

The chain uses TRBV5-6 and TRBJ1-2; D may be TRBD1 (6 bases). CDR3 size: 15 residues. Trimming cost V 0 bases and J 5 bases, with 14 bases left between them. The germline gives CDR1 SGHDT, CDR2 YYEEEE. Written as DNA, the CDR3 is TGTGCCAGCAGCTTGGCGGCGTCAGGGGCTTATGGCTACACCTTC. Residues: CASSLAASGAYGYTF.